The clone carrying this T cell receptor beta chain is a singleton in its sample. The antigen is unknown. The sample belongs to a study of a mutant IDH1 vaccine in newly diagnosed glioma. Trimming took 5 bases from V and 4 from J, leaving 14 bases between them. The germline gives CDR1 MNHEY, CDR2 SVGAGI. This CDR3 has 14 amino acids. Study outcomes and limitations: Among patients, 93.3% showed immune responses induced by the vaccine.

Time point of the sample: week 35, safety follow-up. Vaccine doses each comprised 300 ug of mutant IDH1 20-mer peptide, with topical imiquimod. The protocol was immunoSEQ multiplex PCR, while the TCRdb copy is restricted to in-frame clones and leaves out a portion. The sample lists around 32,000 clones; approximately 78% were seen once. This TCR was sampled from a woman aged 18 to 35 with glioma. The sequencing used PBMCs, collected from a glioma patient whose treatment included an IDH1 peptide vaccine. This chain uses TRBV6-5 with TRBJ1-2, with D unclear. CDR3 in amino acids: CASSQGPLGYGYTF. CDR3 bases: TGTGCCAGCAGTCAAGGACCCCTAGGCTATGGCTACACCTTC.